The rows below give T cell receptor beta chains drawn from one sample of a study of regulatory T cells in long-lasting Graves disease. TCRdb reprocessed the multiplex PCR reads via MiXCR and lists one record per CDR3 protein. The top ten clones hold over 7% of a sample with approximately 540,000 distinct CDR3 sequences, around 12% of them seen once. This sample was also put to use in a study of T cells in Graves' hyperthyroidism and ophthalmopathy.

The sequencing used peripheral blood mononuclear cells (PBMCs), collected at new diagnosis, from a patient treated with antithyroid drugs. The source is a woman aged 30 to 39 with Graves disease. CDR3s include the opening cysteine and the closing phenylalanine or tryptophan. D genes are given only for firm matches. Size is omitted from some rows. Given values are once, few, many or a class for expanded clones.

j_call d_call cdr3_length v_call clone_size cdr3_aa cdr3_nt
TRBJ1-1 . 13 TRBV29-1 . CSVVMGVDLEAFF TGCAGCGTTGTTATGGGAGTCGACCTTGAAGCTTTCTTT
TRBJ2-1 TRBD1 13 TRBV12-5 . CASAPDRVNEQFF TGTGCTAGTGCCCCGGACAGGGTGAATGAGCAGTTCTTC
TRBJ1-1 TRBD1 15 TRBV28 . CASSGRQGFNTEAFF TGTGCCAGCAGCGGAAGACAGGGTTTCAACACTGAAGCTTTCTTT
TRBJ1-1 TRBD1 15 TRBV20-1 many CSARDRGTGDTEAFF TGCAGTGCTAGAGACCGGGGGACAGGGGACACTGAAGCTTTCTTT
TRBJ2-6 . 15 TRBV6-2/TRBV6-3 many CASSYPRSGANVLTF TGTGCCAGCAGTTACCCCCGTTCTGGGGCCAACGTCCTGACTTTC
TRBJ2-7 . 15 TRBV28 few CASGRAVGFSYEQYF TGTGCCAGCGGAAGAGCGGTAGGGTTCTCCTACGAGCAGTACTTC
TRBJ1-4 . 13 TRBV4-1 few CASSQDRGGKLFF TGCGCCAGCAGCCAAGATAGGGGGGGCAAACTGTTTTTT
TRBJ1-2 . 12 TRBV29-1 few CSVEDNNYGYTF TGCAGCGTTGAAGACAATAACTATGGCTACACCTTC
TRBJ1-5 . 13 TRBV28 few CASSFYDNQPQHF TGTGCCAGCAGTTTTTATGACAATCAGCCCCAGCATTTT
TRBJ1-4 . 15 TRBV2 many CASSGGVRANEKLFF TGTGCCAGCAGTGGAGGGGTGAGGGCTAATGAAAAACTGTTTTTT
TRBJ2-3 TRBD1 13 TRBV20-1 . CSARRTGKDTQYF TGCAGTGCTAGGAGGACAGGGAAGGATACGCAGTATTTT
TRBJ2-5 . 14 TRBV20-1 many CSATPGLRSGTQYF TGCAGTGCTACACCGGGACTGCGATCCGGGACCCAGTACTTC
TRBJ2-5 TRBD2 16 TRBV5-1 many CASSLLTSGMGGTQYF TGCGCCAGCAGCTTACTGACTAGCGGGATGGGCGGGACCCAGTACTTC
TRBJ1-1 . 13 TRBV28 . CASSDARNTEAFF TGTGCCAGCAGTGATGCGAGAAACACTGAAGCTTTCTTT
TRBJ2-3 . 15 TRBV4-2 many CASSQDKLERDTQYF TGTGCCAGCAGCCAAGACAAACTCGAAAGGGATACGCAGTATTTT
TRBJ1-1 . 13 TRBV20-1 many CSAIGQPNTEAFF TGCAGTGCTATCGGACAGCCGAACACTGAAGCTTTCTTT
TRBJ1-5 . 17 TRBV19 . CASSIVGKGNSNQPQHF TGTGCCAGTAGTATAGTGGGTAAAGGGAATAGCAATCAGCCCCAGCATTTT
TRBJ1-4 TRBD1 14 TRBV20-1 many CSVIDRGRNEKLFF TGCAGTGTTATCGACAGGGGCAGGAATGAAAAACTGTTTTTT
TRBJ2-5 TRBD2 17 TRBV18 . CASSPRAASGRQETQYF TGTGCCAGCTCACCCCGGGCGGCTAGCGGACGGCAAGAGACCCAGTACTTC
TRBJ2-7 TRBD2 14 TRBV2 . CASSGTSGRDEQYF TGTGCCAGCAGTGGGACTAGCGGGAGGGACGAGCAGTACTTC
TRBJ2-1 . 13 TRBV7-2 many CASSFSGSPEQFF TGTGCCAGCAGCTTTTCCGGGAGCCCTGAGCAGTTCTTC
TRBJ2-1 TRBD2 18 TRBV6-5 many CASSYWWEREGLNNEQFF TGTGCCAGCAGTTACTGGTGGGAGCGGGAGGGCCTTAACAATGAGCAGTTCTTC
TRBJ2-7 . 15 TRBV12-3/TRBV12-4 many CASSPQAGLSYEQYF TGTGCCAGCAGTCCCCAGGCGGGGTTATCGTACGAGCAGTACTTC
TRBJ1-5 . 14 TRBV30 many CAWKSRQLNQPQHF TGTGCCTGGAAGTCCAGACAACTTAATCAGCCCCAGCATTTT
TRBJ2-1 TRBD2 15 TRBV12-3/TRBV12-4 many CASRLAGSSYNEQFF TGTGCCAGCAGACTAGCGGGGAGTTCCTACAATGAGCAGTTCTTC
TRBJ2-7 TRBD1 15 TRBV28 few CASSTPGQGRYEQYF TGTGCCAGCAGTACACCGGGACAGGGCAGGTACGAGCAGTACTTC
TRBJ1-2 . 14 TRBV7-2 . CASSSQESNYGYTF TGTGCCAGCAGCTCTCAGGAATCTAACTATGGCTACACCTTC
TRBJ1-2 . 13 TRBV6-5 many CASSSRPNYGYTF TGTGCCAGCAGTTCGCGGCCAAACTATGGCTACACCTTC
TRBJ2-7 . 14 TRBV29-1 . CSVYSLGPSYEQYF TGCAGCGTTTACTCATTAGGACCGAGCTACGAGCAGTACTTC
TRBJ1-1 . 17 TRBV19 many CASSYGVPRGSGTEAFF TGTGCCAGTAGTTATGGGGTCCCGAGGGGAAGTGGCACTGAAGCTTTCTTT
TRBJ2-7 . 15 TRBV4-2 few CASSQQGPLGNEQYF TGTGCCAGCAGCCAACAGGGGCCTCTTGGGAACGAGCAGTACTTC
TRBJ1-5 TRBD1 16 TRBV28 . CASTRTGDTPNQPQHF TGTGCCAGCACCCGGACAGGGGATACGCCTAATCAGCCCCAGCATTTT
TRBJ1-5 . 11 TRBV6-1 few CATRQNQPQHF TGTGCCACAAGACAGAATCAGCCCCAGCATTTT
TRBJ2-7 . 14 TRBV15 many CATSTGTGTYEQYF TGTGCCACCAGCACCGGGACGGGGACTTACGAGCAGTACTTC
TRBJ2-7 . 16 TRBV4-3 many CASSPPEAHFPPTMYF TGCGCCAGCAGCCCCCCCGAGGCCCACTTCCCCCCCACGATGTACTTC
TRBJ1-2 . 13 TRBV6-5 . CASSYGSPYGYTF TGTGCCAGCAGTTACGGGTCCCCCTATGGCTACACCTTC
TRBJ2-7 . 15 TRBV20-1 many CSAHFPPQGSYEQYF TGCAGTGCCCACTTCCCCCCCCAAGGATCCTACGAGCAGTACTTC
TRBJ2-7 . 14 TRBV28 . CASRTDLSAYEQYF TGTGCCAGCAGGACAGATCTGTCCGCCTACGAGCAGTACTTC
TRBJ2-5 . 17 TRBV24-1 many CATSDFRGIGPQETQYF TGTGCCACCAGTGATTTCCGCGGGATCGGGCCACAAGAGACCCAGTACTTC
TRBJ1-2 TRBD1 16 TRBV14 few CASSRLGQGTNYGYTF TGTGCCAGCAGTCGTTTAGGACAGGGGACTAACTATGGCTACACCTTC
TRBJ1-1 . 14 TRBV28 many CASMSWPTNTEAFF TGTGCCAGCATGAGTTGGCCTACGAACACTGAAGCTTTCTTT
TRBJ2-3 TRBD2 15 TRBV6-2/TRBV6-3 . CASSYFGTSEDTQYF TGTGCCAGCAGTTACTTCGGGACTAGCGAGGATACGCAGTATTTT
TRBJ1-1 . 14 TRBV7-9 many CASSQAESNTEAFF TGTGCCAGCAGTCAAGCGGAATCGAACACTGAAGCTTTCTTT
TRBJ1-4 . 13 TRBV18 many CASSPSFREKLFF TGTGCCAGCTCACCATCTTTTAGGGAAAAACTGTTTTTT
TRBJ2-7 TRBD2 14 TRBV6-2/TRBV6-3 . CASRGTSGPLEQYF TGTGCCAGCAGGGGTACTAGCGGGCCCCTCGAGCAGTACTTC